This paragraph covers one TCR beta chain sequence. Antigen specificity is unknown. Triplicates of roughly 300,000 cells were sorted from each CD8+ T cell subset. The CDR3 loop spans 16 amino acids. In germline, CDR1 is SEHNR, CDR2 FQNEAQ (reference sequence). This sample is drawn from a study of CXCR3-negative and CXCR3-positive naive CD8 T cells. Study-level results: Naive cells that were CXCR3-positive had more hydrophobic TRB CDR3s (compared with CXCR3-negative naive cells). Comparably high diversity was seen in both naive subsets, and much lower diversity in memory CD8+ cells.

The libraries of TRB cDNA were constructed through 5' RACE using UMI labels. Reprocessing the 5' RACE reads, TCRdb reports a single entry for every CDR3 protein and omits DNA. In total, the table holds 140,000 to 150,000 distinct CDR3 sequences. The sequence derives from a human donor in good health. Some clones in this sample may be carry-over from other donors' samples. Sample: naive CXCR3+ CD8+ T cells from blood. Described subset: CD45RO-CCR7+CD27+CD95- naive CD8+ T cells expressing CXCR3 (TNR3+). This chain connects TRBV7-9 to TRBJ1-5; TCRdb indicates TRBD1, and absent DNA this call remains unverified. CDR3 residues: CASSPIKTGSNQPQHF.